A single sample is the source of the 21 T cell receptor beta chains below, sequenced in a study of identical twins. TCRdb re-analysed the 5' RACE reads in MiXCR, keeping a single row per CDR3 protein. The repertoire holds 200,000 to 250,000 distinct CDR3 sequences, 6% to 9% seen once, with more than 1.5% in the top ten. The data were also submitted as part of a second study, on yellow fever vaccine responses in identical twins.

The sequenced sample consisted of memory (CD45RO+) T cells sorted from blood. The receptor source for this set is a woman between 18 and 29 years old in good health.

The rearrangement links TRBV14 to TRBJ2-7; TRBD1 matches 10 bases. This CDR3 contains 14 residues. After removal of 4 bases from V and 2 bases from J, the junction contained 2 bases not matched to a gene. In germline, CDR1 is SGHDN, CDR2 FVKESK. CDR3 DNA: TGTGCCAGCAGCCCAGACAGGGGGCCCTACGAGCAGTACTTC. It encodes CASSPDRGPYEQYF.

This clonotype was recorded a few times. The chain couples TRBV28 to TRBJ1-6; no reliable D call. The CDR3 covers 13 residues. The V gene's germline CDR1 is MDHEN and CDR2 SYDVKM. V lost 4 bases and J 10 bases, leaving 11 bases between the germline ends. CDR3 loop: CASSSPAVSPLHF. For the CDR3, the DNA is TGTGCCAGCAGTTCCCCCGCGGTCTCACCCCTCCACTTT. Full variable domain (outside the CDR3, taken from reference TRBV28 and TRBJ1-6): DVKVTQSSRYLVKRTGEKVFLECVQDMDHENMFWYRQDPGLGLRLIYFSYDVKMKEKGDIPEGYSVSREKKERFSLILESASTNQTSMYLCASSSPAVSPLHFGNGTRLTVT.

The chain has TRBV9 and TRBJ2-5; D possibly matches TRBD1 or TRBD2 (6 bases each). V lost 4 bases and J lost 4, with 14 bases in between. The CDR3 has 14 residues. Germline loops: CDR1 SGDLS, CDR2 YYNGEE. The CDR3 nucleotides are TGTGCCAGCAGCCCAGGTGGGGGGCGAGAGACCCAGTACTTC. It codes for CASSPGGGRETQYF.

This clonotype has only a few counts. V is TRBV3-1 and J is TRBJ2-5, with 11 bases identical to TRBD2. Germline assignment: CDR1 LGHDT and CDR2 YNNKEL (reference sequence). Trimming removed 4 bases from V and 2 bases from J; junction bases left unmatched: 3. This CDR3 contains 15 residues. The CDR3 coding sequence is TGTGCCAGCAGCCGGGGACTAGCGGTTCAAGAGACCCAGTACTTC. This gives the protein CASSRGLAVQETQYF.

Ten or more counts support this clonotype. The chain joins TRBV20-1 to TRBJ1-1; TRBD1 matches at 11 bases. The germline gives CDR1 DFQATT, CDR2 SNEGSKA (reference sequence). The CDR3 is made up of 16 amino acids. The V gene end was trimmed by 6 bases and the J gene end by 7 bases; junction bases not matched to a gene: 16. CDR3 residues: CSASSLDRGRGGEAFF. The CDR3 bases are TGCAGTGCCAGCTCTCTGGACAGGGGGCGCGGAGGTGAAGCTTTCTTT.

This clonotype was detected only a few times. CDR3 sequence: CASSTGTSFSGELFF. The CDR3 coding sequence is TGTGCCAGCAGCACCGGGACTAGCTTTTCCGGGGAGCTGTTTTTT. The chain combines TRBV6-1 with TRBJ2-2; 9 bases are a match to TRBD2. Trimming removed 6 bases from V and 6 bases from J; junction bases left unmatched: 8. Germline loops: CDR1 MNHNS, CDR2 SASEGT. This CDR3 contains 15 residues.

This clonotype was observed a few times. This chain links TRBV10-3 with TRBJ2-1; tentatively, D is TRBD1 (6 bases). Germline CDR1 reads ENHRY; CDR2 reads SYGVKD. The CDR3 has 13 amino acids. The ends were cut back, 10 bases at V and 5 bases at J, with 15 bases in the middle. CDR3 coding DNA: TGTGCCACCGCAAAAGACAGGAACAATGAGCAGTTCTTC. Protein sequence: CATAKDRNNEQFF.

At least ten counts were recorded for this clonotype. The V call is TRBV5-1, the J call TRBJ1-6, with D tentatively TRBD1 (5 bases). From germline, CDR1 is SGHRS and CDR2 YFSETQ. V dropped 0 bases and J dropped 7 bases, with 8 bases sitting between them. The CDR3 runs 14 residues. The CDR3 reads CASSLGSGNSPLHF. DNA of the CDR3: TGCGCCAGCAGCTTGGGGTCAGGGAATTCACCCCTCCACTTT.

This clonotype showed up just a few times. The rearrangement joins TRBV6-4 to TRBJ2-3; D unclear. The V gene's germline CDR1 is MRHNA and CDR2 SNTAGT. This CDR3 is built from 15 residues. V was pared by 3 bases and J by 0 bases, with 10 bases between. The CDR3 coding sequence is TGTGCCAGCAGTGAGGCGCAGGCCAGCACAGATACGCAGTATTTT. Amino acids: CASSEAQASTDTQYF.

This chain connects TRBV20-1 to TRBJ2-3, with 12 positions matching TRBD2. Germline-derived CDR1 and CDR2 are DFQATT and SNEGSKA (reference sequence). The CDR3 is 18 residues long. The junction had 10 bases not matched to a gene; V was cut back by 3 bases and J by 0 bases. The CDR3 reads CSASVLAGGSLSTDTQYF. The CDR3 coding sequence is TGCAGTGCTAGTGTACTAGCGGGAGGTTCTCTTAGCACAGATACGCAGTATTTT.

This clonotype showed up just a few times. The J gene is TRBJ2-7, the V gene TRBV6-5, with D unclear. V lost 2 bases, J lost 3 bases, and 14 bases lay in between. This CDR3 is 15 amino acids long. Germline V gene lookup returns CDR1 MNHEY and CDR2 SVGAGI. In nucleotides, the CDR3 is TGTGCCAGCAGTTACCATACACGGGCCTTCTACGAGCAGTACTTC. Translated, it gives CASSYHTRAFYEQYF.

This clonotype was seen only a few times. The chain couples TRBV7-2 to TRBJ2-2; TRBD2 matches at 9 bases. This CDR3 has 15 amino acids. V shed 1 base and J 5 bases; nucleotides not matched to a gene: 2. CDR1 and CDR2 from the germline V gene are SGHTA and FQGNSA. DNA for the CDR3: TGTGCCAGCAGCTTAGGCGGGGGGGCAACCGGGGAGCTGTTTTTT. It encodes CASSLGGGATGELFF.

The gene calls are TRBV7-9 and TRBJ2-7, with unresolved D. The V end lost 0 bases, the J end lost 0 bases, and 9 bases lay between the germline ends. The CDR3 has 15 amino acids. Germline CDR1 reads SEHNR; CDR2 reads FQNEAQ (reference sequence). The CDR3 loop is CASSLARGGSYEQYF. The CDR3 nucleotides are TGTGCCAGCAGCTTAGCTCGAGGCGGCTCCTACGAGCAGTACTTC.

At least ten counts were recorded for this clonotype. The rearrangement joins TRBV7-2 to TRBJ2-4; D is perhaps TRBD2 (6 bases). V dropped 6 bases and J dropped 0 bases, with 12 bases sitting between them. This CDR3 has 15 amino acids. Germline-derived CDR1 and CDR2 are SGHTA and FQGNSA. The CDR3 reads CASSRDLLAKNIQYF. CDR3 DNA sequence: TGTGCCAGCAGTAGGGACTTACTAGCCAAAAACATTCAGTACTTC. The full variable domain, its missing parts supplied by reference TRBV7-2 and TRBJ2-4, is GAGVSQSPSNKVTEKGKDVELRCDPISGHTALYWYRQSLGQGLEFLIYFQGNSAPDKSGLPSDRFSAERTGGSVSTLTIQRTQQEDSAVYLCASSRDLLAKNIQYFGAGTRLSVL.

The rearrangement joins TRBV2 to TRBJ2-3; D tentatively reads TRBD1 or TRBD2 (6 bases each). The CDR3 runs 17 residues. From germline, CDR1 is SNHLY and CDR2 FYNNEI. The chain's CDR3 is CTCSFRGRTTSTDTQYF. In DNA form, the CDR3 reads TGTACCTGCAGTTTCAGGGGCCGGACTACGTCCACAGATACGCAGTATTTT.

In its sample, this clonotype was seen a few times. J is TRBJ2-3 and V is TRBV7-2; possibly TRBD2 for D (6 bases). The CDR3 extends over 14 amino acids. V shed 6 bases and J shed 2 bases, with 12 bases lying between them. The germline V gene encodes CDR1 SGHTA and CDR2 FQGNSA. Here the CDR3 reads CASRPGLNTDTQYF. In DNA, the CDR3 is TGTGCCAGCAGACCCGGACTAAACACAGATACGCAGTATTTT.

This clonotype has at least ten counts. The chain uses TRBV4-3 and TRBJ1-2; D is unclear. The CDR3 is 16 amino acids. In germline, CDR1 is LGHNA, CDR2 YSLEER. Deletions cut 3 bases from V and 5 bases from J, with 19 bases between. The CDR3 is CASSHLESGTAYGYTF. DNA for the CDR3: TGCGCCAGCAGCCACCTAGAATCAGGCACCGCGTATGGCTACACCTTC.

This clonotype has a count of ten or more. V gene TRBV9 combines with J gene TRBJ1-2; no clear D gene. Per germline, CDR1 SGDLS and CDR2 YYNGEE. V was clipped by 0 bases and J by 2 bases, with 8 bases between them. The CDR3 sequence is 14 residues long. The CDR3: CASSVVSGNYGYTF. CDR3 in DNA: TGTGCCAGCAGCGTAGTTTCGGGGAACTATGGCTACACCTTC.

The genes are TRBV9 and TRBJ1-6; D is perhaps TRBD1 (6 bases). The CDR3 runs 15 residues. In germline, CDR1 is SGDLS, CDR2 YYNGEE. V lost 3 bases to trimming and J lost 10 bases, with 17 bases between them. The CDR3 nucleotides are TGTGCCAGCAGCGATCCTGGGGGGCTAAGGTCACCCCTCCACTTT. Translating gives CASSDPGGLRSPLHF.

The rearrangement uses TRBV6-5 and TRBJ2-7; D assignment may be TRBD1 or TRBD2 (6 bases each). The ends were cut back, 2 bases at V and 5 bases at J, with 13 bases in the middle. CDR1 MNHEY and CDR2 SVGAGI come from the germline V gene. CDR3 length: 14 amino acids. The CDR3, as DNA: TGTGCCAGCAGTTACGGTGGGGGGCTCGACGAGCAGTACTTC. This sequence encodes CASSYGGGLDEQYF.

This clonotype was picked up many times. V gene TRBV20-1 combines with J gene TRBJ2-4, with D hard to call. The CDR3 is made up of 12 amino acids. The germline V gene encodes CDR1 DFQATT and CDR2 SNEGSKA (reference sequence). V was shortened by 6 bases and J by 0 bases, with 6 bases between the two germline ends. The CDR3, as DNA: TGCAGTGCCCCAAGAGCCAAAAACATTCAGTACTTC. This sequence encodes CSAPRAKNIQYF.